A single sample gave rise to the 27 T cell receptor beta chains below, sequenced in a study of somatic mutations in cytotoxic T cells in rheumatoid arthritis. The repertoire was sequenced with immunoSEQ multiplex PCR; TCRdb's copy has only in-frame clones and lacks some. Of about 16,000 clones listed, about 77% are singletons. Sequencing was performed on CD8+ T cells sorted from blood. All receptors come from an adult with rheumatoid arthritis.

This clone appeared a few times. The CDR3 DNA follows: TGTGCCAGTAGTTTAGCCCTGAACACTGAAGCTTTCTTT. Amino acids: CASSLALNTEAFF. This chain connects TRBV19 to TRBJ1-1; D uncertain. V lost 5 bases to trimming and J lost 0 bases, with 7 bases between them. CDR3 size: 13 residues. Germline V CDR1 and CDR2: LNHDA, SQIVND (reference sequence). Full variable domain (remainder filled in from reference TRBV19 and TRBJ1-1): DGGITQSPKYLFRKEGQNVTLSCEQNLNHDAMYWYRQDPGQGLRLIYYSQIVNDFQKGDIAEGYSVSREKKESFPLTVTSAQKNPTAFYLCASSLALNTEAFFGQGTRLTVV.

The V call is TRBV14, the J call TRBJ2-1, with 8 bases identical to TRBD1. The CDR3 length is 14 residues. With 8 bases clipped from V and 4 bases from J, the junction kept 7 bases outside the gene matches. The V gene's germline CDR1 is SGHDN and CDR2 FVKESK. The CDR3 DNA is TGTGCCAGCCAGAGGCAGGGGGCGTACAATGAGCAGTTCTTC. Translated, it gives CASQRQGAYNEQFF.

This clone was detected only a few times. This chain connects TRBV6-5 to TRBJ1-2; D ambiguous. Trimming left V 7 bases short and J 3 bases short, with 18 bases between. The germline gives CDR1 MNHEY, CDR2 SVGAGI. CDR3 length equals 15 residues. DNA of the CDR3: TGTGCCAGCACCTCCCCTCGGGTCGGAGACTATGGCTACACCTTC. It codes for CASTSPRVGDYGYTF.

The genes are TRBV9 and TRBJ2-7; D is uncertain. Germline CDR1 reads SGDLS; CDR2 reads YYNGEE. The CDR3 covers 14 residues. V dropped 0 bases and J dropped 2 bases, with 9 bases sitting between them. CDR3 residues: CASSVGAGTYEQYF. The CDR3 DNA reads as TGTGCCAGCAGCGTAGGGGCAGGTACCTACGAGCAGTACTTC. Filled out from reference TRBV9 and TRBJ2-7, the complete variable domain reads DSGVTQTPKHLITATGQRVTLRCSPRSGDLSVYWYQQSLDQGLQFLIQYYNGEERAKGNILERFSAQQFPDLHSELNLSSLELGDSALYFCASSVGAGTYEQYFGPGTRLTVT.

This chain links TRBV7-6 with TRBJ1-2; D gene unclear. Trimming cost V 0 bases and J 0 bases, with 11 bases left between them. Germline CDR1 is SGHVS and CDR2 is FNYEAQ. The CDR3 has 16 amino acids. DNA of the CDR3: TGTGCCAGCAGCTTAGCGGGCGGAGTAGCTAACTATGGCTACACCTTC. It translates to CASSLAGGVANYGYTF. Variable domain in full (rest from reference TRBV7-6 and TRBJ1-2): GAGVSQSPRYKVTKRGQDVALRCDPISGHVSLYWYRQALGQGPEFLTYFNYEAQQDKSGLPNDRFSAERPEGSISTLTIQRTEQRDSAMYRCASSLAGGVANYGYTFGSGTRLTVV.

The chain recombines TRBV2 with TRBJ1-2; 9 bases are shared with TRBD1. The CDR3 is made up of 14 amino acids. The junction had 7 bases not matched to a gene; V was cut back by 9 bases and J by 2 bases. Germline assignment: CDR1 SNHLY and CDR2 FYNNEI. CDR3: CASTDRGTNYGYTF. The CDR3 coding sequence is TGTGCCAGTACGGACAGGGGAACCAACTATGGCTACACCTTC.

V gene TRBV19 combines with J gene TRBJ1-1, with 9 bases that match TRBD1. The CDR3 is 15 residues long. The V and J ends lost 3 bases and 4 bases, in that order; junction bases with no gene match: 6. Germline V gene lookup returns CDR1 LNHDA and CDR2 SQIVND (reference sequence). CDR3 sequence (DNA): TGTGCCAGTAGTATGGAACAGGGGGCGATCACTGAAGCTTTCTTT. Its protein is CASSMEQGAITEAFF.

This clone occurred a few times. The CDR3 is CASSPYKNTEAFF. The CDR3 bases are TGTGCCAGCAGCCCGTACAAGAACACTGAAGCTTTCTTT. The chain is built from TRBV9 and TRBJ1-1; D is uncertain. CDR3 length: 13 residues. Between the trimmed V and J ends, which lost 4 bases and 1 base, there was a span of 8 bases. Germline assignment: CDR1 SGDLS and CDR2 YYNGEE.

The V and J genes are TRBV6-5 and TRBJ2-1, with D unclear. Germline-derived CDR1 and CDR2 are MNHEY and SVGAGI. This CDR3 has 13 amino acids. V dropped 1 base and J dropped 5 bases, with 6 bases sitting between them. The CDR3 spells CASSYYGDNEQFF. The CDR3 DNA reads TGTGCCAGCAGTTACTACGGAGACAATGAGCAGTTCTTC.

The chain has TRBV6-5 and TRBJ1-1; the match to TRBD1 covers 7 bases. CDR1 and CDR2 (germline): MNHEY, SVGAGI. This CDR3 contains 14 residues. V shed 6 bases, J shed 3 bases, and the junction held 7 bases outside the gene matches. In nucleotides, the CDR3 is TGTGCCAGCAGCTTACAGGGGCTGGACACTGAAGCTTTCTTT. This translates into CASSLQGLDTEAFF.

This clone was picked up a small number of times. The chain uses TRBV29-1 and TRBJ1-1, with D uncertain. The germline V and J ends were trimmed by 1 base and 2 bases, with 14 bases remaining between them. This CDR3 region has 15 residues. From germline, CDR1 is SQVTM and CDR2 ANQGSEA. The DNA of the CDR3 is TGCAGCGTTGAAGTAGGGAGGCAGGTCAACACTGAAGCTTTCTTT. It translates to CSVEVGRQVNTEAFF.

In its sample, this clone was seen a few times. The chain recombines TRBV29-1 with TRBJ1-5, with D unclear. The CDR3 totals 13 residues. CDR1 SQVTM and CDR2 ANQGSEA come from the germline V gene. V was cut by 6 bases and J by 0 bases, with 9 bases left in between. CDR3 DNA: TGCAGCGTGACGGGCATTAGCAATCAGCCCCAGCATTTT. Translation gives CSVTGISNQPQHF. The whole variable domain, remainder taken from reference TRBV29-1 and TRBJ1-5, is SAVISQKPSRDICQRGTSLTIQCQVDSQVTMMFWYRQQPGQSLTLIATANQGSEATYESGFVIDKFPISRPNLTFSTLTVSNMSPEDSSIYLCSVTGISNQPQHFGDGTRLSIL.

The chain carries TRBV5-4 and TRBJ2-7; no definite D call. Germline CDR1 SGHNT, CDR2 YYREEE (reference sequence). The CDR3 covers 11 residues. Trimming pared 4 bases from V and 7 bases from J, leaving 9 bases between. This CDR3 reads CASSQGWEQYF. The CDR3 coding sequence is TGTGCCAGCAGCCAAGGTTGGGAGCAGTACTTC.

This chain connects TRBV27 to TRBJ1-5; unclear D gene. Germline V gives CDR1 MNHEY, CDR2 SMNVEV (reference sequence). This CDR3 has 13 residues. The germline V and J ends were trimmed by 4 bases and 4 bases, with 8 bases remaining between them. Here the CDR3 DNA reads TGTGCCAGCAGTTCCGGGTATAATCAGCCCCAGCATTTT. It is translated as CASSSGYNQPQHF.

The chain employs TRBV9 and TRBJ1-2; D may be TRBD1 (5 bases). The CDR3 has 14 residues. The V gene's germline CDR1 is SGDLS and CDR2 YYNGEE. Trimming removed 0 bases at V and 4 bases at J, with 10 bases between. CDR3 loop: CASSVAGGLYGYTF. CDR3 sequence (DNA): TGTGCCAGCAGCGTAGCTGGGGGACTCTATGGCTACACCTTC. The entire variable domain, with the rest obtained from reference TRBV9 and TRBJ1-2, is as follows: DSGVTQTPKHLITATGQRVTLRCSPRSGDLSVYWYQQSLDQGLQFLIQYYNGEERAKGNILERFSAQQFPDLHSELNLSSLELGDSALYFCASSVAGGLYGYTFGSGTRLTVV.

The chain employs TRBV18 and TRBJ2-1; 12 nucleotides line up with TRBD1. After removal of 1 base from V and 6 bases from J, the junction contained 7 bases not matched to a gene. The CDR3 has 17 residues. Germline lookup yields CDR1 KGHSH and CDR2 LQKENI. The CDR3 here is CASSPQPGQGAGNEQFF. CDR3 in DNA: TGTGCCAGCTCACCACAACCGGGACAGGGGGCTGGCAATGAGCAGTTCTTC.

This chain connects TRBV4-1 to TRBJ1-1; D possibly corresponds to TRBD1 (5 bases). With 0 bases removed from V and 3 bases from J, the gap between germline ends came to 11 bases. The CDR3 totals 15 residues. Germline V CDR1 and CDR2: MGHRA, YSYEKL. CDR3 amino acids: CASSQDRTGDTEAFF. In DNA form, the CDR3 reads TGCGCCAGCAGCCAAGATCGTACAGGAGACACTGAAGCTTTCTTT.

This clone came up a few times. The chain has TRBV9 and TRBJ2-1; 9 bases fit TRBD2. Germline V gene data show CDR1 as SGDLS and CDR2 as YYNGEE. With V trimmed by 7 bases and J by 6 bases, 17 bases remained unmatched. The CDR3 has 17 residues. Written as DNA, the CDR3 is TGTGCCAGCGACGGCGGGGGGGCCGTTACTTGGGGCAATGAGCAGTTCTTC. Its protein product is CASDGGGAVTWGNEQFF. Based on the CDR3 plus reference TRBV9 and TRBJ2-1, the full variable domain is DSGVTQTPKHLITATGQRVTLRCSPRSGDLSVYWYQQSLDQGLQFLIQYYNGEERAKGNILERFSAQQFPDLHSELNLSSLELGDSALYFCASDGGGAVTWGNEQFFGPGTRLTVL.

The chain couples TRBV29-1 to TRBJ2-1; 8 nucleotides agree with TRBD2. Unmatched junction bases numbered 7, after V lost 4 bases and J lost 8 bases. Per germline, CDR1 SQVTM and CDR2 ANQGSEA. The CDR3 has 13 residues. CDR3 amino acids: CSVVSGEIDEQFF. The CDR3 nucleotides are TGCAGCGTTGTTAGCGGGGAAATCGATGAGCAGTTCTTC.

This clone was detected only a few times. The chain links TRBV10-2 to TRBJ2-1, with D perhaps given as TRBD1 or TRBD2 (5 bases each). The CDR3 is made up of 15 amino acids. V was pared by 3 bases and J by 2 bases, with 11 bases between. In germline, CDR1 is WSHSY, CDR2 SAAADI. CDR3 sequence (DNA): TGCGCCAGCAGTGACCAGAGGGGAACCTACAATGAGCAGTTCTTC. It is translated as CASSDQRGTYNEQFF.

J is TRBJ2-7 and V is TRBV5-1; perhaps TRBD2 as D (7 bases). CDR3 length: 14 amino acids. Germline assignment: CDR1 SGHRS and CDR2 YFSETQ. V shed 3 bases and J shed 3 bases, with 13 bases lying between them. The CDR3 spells CASSSGEGGYEQYF. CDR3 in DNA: TGCGCCAGCAGCTCGGGGGAGGGGGGCTACGAGCAGTACTTC.

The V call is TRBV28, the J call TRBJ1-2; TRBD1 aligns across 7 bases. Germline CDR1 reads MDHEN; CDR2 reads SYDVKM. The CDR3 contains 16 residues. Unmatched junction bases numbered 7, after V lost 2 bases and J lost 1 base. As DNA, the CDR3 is TGTGCCAGCAGTTTAACCGCGACAGGGATTAACTATGGCTACACCTTC. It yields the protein CASSLTATGINYGYTF.

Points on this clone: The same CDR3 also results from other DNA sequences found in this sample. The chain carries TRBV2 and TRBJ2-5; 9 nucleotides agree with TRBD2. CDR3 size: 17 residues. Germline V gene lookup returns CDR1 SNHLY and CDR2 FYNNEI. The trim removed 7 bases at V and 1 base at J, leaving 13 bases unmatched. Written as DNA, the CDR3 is TGTGCCAGCACCCCGGTGGGTAGCGGGGGCACCCAAGAGACCCAGTACTTC. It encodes CASTPVGSGGTQETQYF.

In nucleotides, the CDR3 is TGTGCCTGTCCAGAAGGGGGAAACACCATATATTTT. Protein sequence: CACPEGGNTIYF. V and J are TRBV30 and TRBJ1-3; no definite D call. The V end was cut by 6 bases, the J end by 4 bases, with 10 bases between. This CDR3 spans 12 amino acids. The germline V gene has CDR1 GTSNPN and CDR2 SVGIG (reference sequence).

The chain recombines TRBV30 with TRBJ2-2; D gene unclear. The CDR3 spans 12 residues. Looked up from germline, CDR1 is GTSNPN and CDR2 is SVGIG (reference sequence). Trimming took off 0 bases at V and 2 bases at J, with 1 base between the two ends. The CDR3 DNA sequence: TGTGCCTGGAGTGTAAACACCGGGGAGCTGTTTTTT. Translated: CAWSVNTGELFF.

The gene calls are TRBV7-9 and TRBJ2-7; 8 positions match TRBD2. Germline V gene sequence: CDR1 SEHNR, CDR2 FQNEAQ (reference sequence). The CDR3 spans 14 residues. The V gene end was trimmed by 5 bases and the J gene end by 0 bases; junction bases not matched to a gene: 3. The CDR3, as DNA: TGTGCCAGCAGCCCGGGGGGGGCCTCCTACGAGCAGTACTTC. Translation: CASSPGGASYEQYF.

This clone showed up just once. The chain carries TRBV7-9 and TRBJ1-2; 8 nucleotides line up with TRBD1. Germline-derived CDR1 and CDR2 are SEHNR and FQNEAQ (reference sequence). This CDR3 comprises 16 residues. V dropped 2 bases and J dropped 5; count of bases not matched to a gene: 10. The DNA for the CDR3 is TGTGCCAGCAGCTTACCGACAGGGGAACTTTTATATGGCTACACCTTC. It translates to CASSLPTGELLYGYTF.